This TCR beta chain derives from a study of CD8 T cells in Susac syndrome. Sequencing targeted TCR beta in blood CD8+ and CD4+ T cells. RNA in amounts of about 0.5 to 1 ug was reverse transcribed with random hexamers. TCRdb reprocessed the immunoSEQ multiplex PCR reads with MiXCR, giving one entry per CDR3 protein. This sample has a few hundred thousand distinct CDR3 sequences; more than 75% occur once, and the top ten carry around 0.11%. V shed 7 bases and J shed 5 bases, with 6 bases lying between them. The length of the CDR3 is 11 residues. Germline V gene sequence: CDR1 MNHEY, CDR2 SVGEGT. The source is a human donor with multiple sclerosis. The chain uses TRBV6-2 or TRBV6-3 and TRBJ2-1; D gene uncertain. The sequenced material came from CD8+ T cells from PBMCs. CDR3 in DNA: TGTGCCAGCATGCGAAACAATGAGCAGTTCTTC. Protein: CASMRNNEQFF.